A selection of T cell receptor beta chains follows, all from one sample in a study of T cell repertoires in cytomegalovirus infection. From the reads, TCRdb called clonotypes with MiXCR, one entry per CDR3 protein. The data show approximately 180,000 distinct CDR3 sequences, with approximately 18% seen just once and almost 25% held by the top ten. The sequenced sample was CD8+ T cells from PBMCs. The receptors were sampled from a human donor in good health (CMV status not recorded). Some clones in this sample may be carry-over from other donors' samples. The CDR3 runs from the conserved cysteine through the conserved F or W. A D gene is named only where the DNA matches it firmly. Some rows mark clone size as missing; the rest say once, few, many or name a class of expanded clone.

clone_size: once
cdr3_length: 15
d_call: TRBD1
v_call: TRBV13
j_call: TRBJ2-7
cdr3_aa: CASSSRDSPLAEQYF
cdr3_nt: TGTGCCAGCAGCTCCAGGGACAGCCCTTTGGCCGAGCAGTACTTC

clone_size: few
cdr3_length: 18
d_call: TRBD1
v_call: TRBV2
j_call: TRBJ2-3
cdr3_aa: CASTDQKTGASSTDTQYF
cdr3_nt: TGTGCCAGCACCGACCAAAAGACAGGGGCCTCTAGCACAGATACGCAGTATTTT

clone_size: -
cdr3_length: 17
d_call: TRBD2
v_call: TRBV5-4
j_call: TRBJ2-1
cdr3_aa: CASSGLVATLPYNEQFF
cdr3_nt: TGTGCCAGCAGCGGACTAGTTGCGACTTTACCCTACAATGAGCAGTTCTTC

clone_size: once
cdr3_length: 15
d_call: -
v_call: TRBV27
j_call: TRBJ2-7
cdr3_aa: CASRHRRGLAGEQYF
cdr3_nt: TGTGCCAGCAGGCATAGGCGCGGACTGGCGGGGGAGCAGTACTTC

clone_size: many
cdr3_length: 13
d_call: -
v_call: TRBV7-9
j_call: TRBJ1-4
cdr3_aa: CASTINQIEKLFF
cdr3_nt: TGTGCCAGCACCATAAACCAAATTGAAAAACTGTTTTTT

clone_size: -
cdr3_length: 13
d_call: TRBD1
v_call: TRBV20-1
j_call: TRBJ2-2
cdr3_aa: CSAWDRHTGELFF
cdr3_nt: TGCAGTGCTTGGGACAGACACACCGGGGAGCTGTTTTTT

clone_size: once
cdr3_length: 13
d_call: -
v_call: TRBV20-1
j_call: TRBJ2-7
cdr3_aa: CSGRTGLSYEQYF
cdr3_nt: TGCAGTGGCCGGACGGGACTCTCCTACGAGCAGTACTTC

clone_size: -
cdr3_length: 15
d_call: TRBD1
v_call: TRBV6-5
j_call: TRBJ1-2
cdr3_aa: CASRPGQGVNYGYTF
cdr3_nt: TGTGCCAGCAGACCCGGACAGGGAGTTAACTATGGCTACACCTTC

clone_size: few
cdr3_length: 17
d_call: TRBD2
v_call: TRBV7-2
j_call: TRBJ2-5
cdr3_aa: CASSLTLAGALQETQYF
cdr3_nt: TGTGCCAGCAGCTTAACCCTAGCGGGGGCCCTACAAGAGACCCAGTACTTC

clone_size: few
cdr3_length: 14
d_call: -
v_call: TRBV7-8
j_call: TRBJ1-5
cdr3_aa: CASSPLAGAVPQHF
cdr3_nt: TGTGCCAGCAGCCCCTTAGCCGGGGCCGTGCCCCAGCATTTT

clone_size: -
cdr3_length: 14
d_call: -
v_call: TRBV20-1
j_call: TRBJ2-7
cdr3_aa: CSASTSGVTYEQYF
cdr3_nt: TGCAGTGCTAGTACGTCAGGGGTGACCTACGAGCAGTACTTC

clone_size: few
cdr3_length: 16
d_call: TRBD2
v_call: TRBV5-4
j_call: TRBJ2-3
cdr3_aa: CASSLDGGGASDTQYF
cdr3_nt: TGTGCCAGCAGCTTGGACGGCGGGGGGGCTTCAGATACGCAGTATTTT

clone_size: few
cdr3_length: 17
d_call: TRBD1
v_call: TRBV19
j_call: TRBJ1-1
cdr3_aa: CASSRRGYRQGDTEAFF
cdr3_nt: TGTGCCAGTAGTAGGAGGGGATACCGGCAGGGGGACACTGAAGCTTTCTTT

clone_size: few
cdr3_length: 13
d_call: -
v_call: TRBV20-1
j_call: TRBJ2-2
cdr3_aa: CSARGPNTGELFF
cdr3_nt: TGCAGTGCTAGGGGGCCGAACACCGGGGAGCTGTTTTTT

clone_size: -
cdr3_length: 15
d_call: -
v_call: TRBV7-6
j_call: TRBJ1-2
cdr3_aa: CASSLGTETFYGYTF
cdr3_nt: TGTGCCAGCAGCTTAGGGACAGAAACCTTCTATGGCTACACCTTC

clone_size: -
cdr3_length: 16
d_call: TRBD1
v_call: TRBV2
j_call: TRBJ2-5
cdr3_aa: CASIFYGTGGFETQYF
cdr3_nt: TGTGCCAGCATCTTTTACGGGACAGGGGGCTTTGAGACCCAGTACTTC

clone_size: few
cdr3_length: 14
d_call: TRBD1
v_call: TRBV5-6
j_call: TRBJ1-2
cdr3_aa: CASRHGQEEHGYTF
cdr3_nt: TGTGCCAGCAGACACGGACAGGAGGAGCATGGCTACACCTTC

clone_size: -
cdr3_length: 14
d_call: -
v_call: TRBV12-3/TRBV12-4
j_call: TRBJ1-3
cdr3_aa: CASSLNGAGNTIYF
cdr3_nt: TGTGCCAGCAGTTTAAACGGGGCTGGAAACACCATATATTTT

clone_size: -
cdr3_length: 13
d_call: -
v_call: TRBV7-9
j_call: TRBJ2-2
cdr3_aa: CASSPYGTGELFF
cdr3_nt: TGTGCCAGCAGTCCCTACGGTACCGGGGAGCTGTTTTTT

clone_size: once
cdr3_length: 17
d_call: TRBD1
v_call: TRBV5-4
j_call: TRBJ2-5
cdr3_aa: CASSLAGQGAWGETQYF
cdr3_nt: TGTGCCAGCAGCTTGGCGGGACAGGGGGCTTGGGGAGAGACCCAGTACTTC

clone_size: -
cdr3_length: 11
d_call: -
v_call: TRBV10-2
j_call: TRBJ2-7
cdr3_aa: CASSETYEQYF
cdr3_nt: TGCGCCAGCAGTGAGACATACGAGCAGTACTTC

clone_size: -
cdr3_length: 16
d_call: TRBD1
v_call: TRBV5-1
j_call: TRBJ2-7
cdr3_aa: CASSSRAPGQSYEQYF
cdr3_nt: TGCGCCAGCAGCTCTCGGGCACCGGGACAGAGCTACGAGCAGTACTTC

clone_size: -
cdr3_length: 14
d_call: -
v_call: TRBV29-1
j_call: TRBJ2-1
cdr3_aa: CSVGGQSSYNEQFF
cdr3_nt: TGCAGCGTTGGTGGGCAGTCCTCCTACAATGAGCAGTTCTTC

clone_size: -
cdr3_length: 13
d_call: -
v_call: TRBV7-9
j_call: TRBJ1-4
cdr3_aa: CAGFRVGTEKLFF
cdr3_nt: TGTGCCGGATTCAGGGTCGGTACGGAAAAACTGTTTTTT

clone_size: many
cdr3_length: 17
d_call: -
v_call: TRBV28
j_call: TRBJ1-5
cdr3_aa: CASSSPIRTAWNQPQHF
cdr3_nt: TGTGCCAGCAGTTCGCCAATTAGGACAGCATGGAATCAGCCCCAGCATTTT

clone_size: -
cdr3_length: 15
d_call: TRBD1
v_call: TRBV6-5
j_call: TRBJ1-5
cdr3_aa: CASRADRDSNQPQHF
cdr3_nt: TGTGCCAGCAGAGCCGACAGGGATAGCAATCAGCCCCAGCATTTT

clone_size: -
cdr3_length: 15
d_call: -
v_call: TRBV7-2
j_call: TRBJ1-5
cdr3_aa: CASSLEQGPAQPQHF
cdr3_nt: TGTGCCAGCAGCTTAGAACAGGGTCCCGCTCAGCCCCAGCATTTT

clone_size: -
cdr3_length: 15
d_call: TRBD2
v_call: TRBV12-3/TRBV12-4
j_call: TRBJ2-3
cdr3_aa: CASSFKRGGPDTQYF
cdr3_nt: TGTGCCAGCAGTTTCAAGCGGGGGGGCCCAGATACGCAGTATTTT

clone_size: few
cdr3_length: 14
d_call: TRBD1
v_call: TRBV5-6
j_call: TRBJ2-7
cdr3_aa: CASSFGTGLYEQYF
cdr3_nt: TGTGCCAGCAGCTTTGGGACAGGGCTTTACGAGCAGTACTTC

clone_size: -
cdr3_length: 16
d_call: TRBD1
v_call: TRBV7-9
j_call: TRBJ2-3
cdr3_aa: CASSLGQGEYTDTQYF
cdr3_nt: TGTGCCAGCAGCTTGGGACAGGGGGAGTACACAGATACGCAGTATTTT

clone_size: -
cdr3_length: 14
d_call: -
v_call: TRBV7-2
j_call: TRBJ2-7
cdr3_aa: CASSSPLHLYEQYF
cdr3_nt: TGTGCCAGCAGCTCGCCCCTGCACCTCTACGAGCAGTACTTC

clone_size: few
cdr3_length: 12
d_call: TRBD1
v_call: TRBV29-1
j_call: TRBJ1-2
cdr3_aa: CSVFRGTHGYTF
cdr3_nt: TGCAGCGTTTTCAGGGGGACCCATGGCTACACCTTC

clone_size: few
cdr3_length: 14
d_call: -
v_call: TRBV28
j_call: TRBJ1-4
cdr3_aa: CASSLAYPNEKLFF
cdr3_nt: TGTGCCAGCAGTTTGGCATACCCTAATGAAAAACTGTTTTTT

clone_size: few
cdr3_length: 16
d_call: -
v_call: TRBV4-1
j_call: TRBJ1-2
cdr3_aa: CASSQGPAFSVDGYTF
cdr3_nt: TGCGCCAGCAGCCAAGGTCCGGCCTTCAGTGTGGATGGCTACACCTTC

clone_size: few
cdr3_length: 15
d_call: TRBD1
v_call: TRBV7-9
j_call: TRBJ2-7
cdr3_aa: CASSRTGNPSYEQYF
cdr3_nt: TGTGCCAGCAGCCGGACAGGGAATCCCTCCTACGAGCAGTACTTC

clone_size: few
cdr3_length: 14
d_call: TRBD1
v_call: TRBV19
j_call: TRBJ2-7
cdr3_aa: CASSEQGIRYEQYF
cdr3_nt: TGTGCCAGTAGTGAACAGGGGATTCGCTACGAGCAGTACTTC

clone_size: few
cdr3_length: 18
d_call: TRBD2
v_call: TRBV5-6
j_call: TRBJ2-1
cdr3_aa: CASSPTPGLAFSYNEQFF
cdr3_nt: TGTGCCAGCAGCCCTACTCCGGGACTAGCGTTCTCCTACAATGAGCAGTTCTTC

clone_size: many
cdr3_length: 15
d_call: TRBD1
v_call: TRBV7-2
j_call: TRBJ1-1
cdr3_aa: CASSARQGINTEAFF
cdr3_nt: TGTGCCAGCAGCGCCCGACAGGGGATAAACACTGAAGCTTTCTTT

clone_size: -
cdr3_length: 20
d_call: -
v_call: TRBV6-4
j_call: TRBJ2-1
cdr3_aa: CASSLDGISRKNPSSNEQFF
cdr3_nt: TGTGCCAGCAGTTTGGACGGAATCTCCAGGAAAAACCCCTCGTCCAATGAGCAGTTCTTC

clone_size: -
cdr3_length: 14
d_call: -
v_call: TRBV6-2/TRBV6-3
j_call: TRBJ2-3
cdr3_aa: CASSKEGYTDTQYF
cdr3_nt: TGTGCCAGCAGTAAGGAGGGCTACACAGATACGCAGTATTTT

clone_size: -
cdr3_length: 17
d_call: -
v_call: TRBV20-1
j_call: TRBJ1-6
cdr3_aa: CSARDRGDRSYNSPLHF
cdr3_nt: TGCAGTGCTAGAGATCGGGGCGATCGCTCCTATAATTCACCCCTCCACTTT

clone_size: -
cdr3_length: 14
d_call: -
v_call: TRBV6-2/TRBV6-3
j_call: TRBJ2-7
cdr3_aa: CAIARDTYSYEQYF
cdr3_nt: TGTGCCATCGCACGGGACACCTACTCCTACGAGCAGTACTTC

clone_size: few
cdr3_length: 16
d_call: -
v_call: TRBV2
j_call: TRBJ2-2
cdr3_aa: CASSGTPPGYTGELFF
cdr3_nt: TGTGCCAGCAGTGGTACCCCACCAGGTTACACCGGGGAGCTGTTTTTT

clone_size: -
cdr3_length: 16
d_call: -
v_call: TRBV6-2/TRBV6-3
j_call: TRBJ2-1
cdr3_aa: CASMHPPVPLYNEQFF
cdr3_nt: TGTGCCAGCATGCACCCTCCGGTGCCTTTATACAATGAGCAGTTCTTC

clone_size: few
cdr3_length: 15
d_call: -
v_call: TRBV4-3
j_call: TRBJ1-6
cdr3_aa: CASSQLKGAESPLHF
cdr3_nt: TGCGCCAGCAGCCAACTCAAAGGAGCAGAATCACCCCTCCACTTT

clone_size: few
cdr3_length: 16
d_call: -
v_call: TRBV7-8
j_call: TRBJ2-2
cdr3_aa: CASSLSGSGVTGELFF
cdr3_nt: TGTGCCAGCAGCTTAAGTGGCTCAGGGGTCACCGGGGAGCTGTTTTTT

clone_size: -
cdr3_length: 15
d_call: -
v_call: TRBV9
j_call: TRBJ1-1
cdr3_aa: CASSVAGGGNTEAFF
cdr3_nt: TGTGCCAGCAGCGTAGCGGGGGGAGGGAACACTGAAGCTTTCTTT

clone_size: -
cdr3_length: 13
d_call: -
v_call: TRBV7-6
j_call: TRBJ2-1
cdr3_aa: CASSYLGPNEQFF
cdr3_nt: TGTGCCAGCAGCTACCTGGGCCCCAATGAGCAGTTCTTC

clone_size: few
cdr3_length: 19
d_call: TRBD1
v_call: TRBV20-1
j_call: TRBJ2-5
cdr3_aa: CSARETGTGIGAMVETQYF
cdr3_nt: TGCAGTGCTAGAGAAACCGGGACAGGGATAGGAGCAATGGTGGAGACCCAGTACTTC

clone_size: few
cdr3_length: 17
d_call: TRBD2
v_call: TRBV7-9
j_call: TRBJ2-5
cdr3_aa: CASSLGTSGVLSETQYF
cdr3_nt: TGTGCCAGCAGCCTTGGGACTAGCGGGGTCCTCTCAGAGACCCAGTACTTC

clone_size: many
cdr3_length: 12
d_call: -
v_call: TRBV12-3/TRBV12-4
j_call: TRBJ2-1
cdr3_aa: CASSLGDDEQFF
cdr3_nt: TGTGCCAGCAGCCTTGGGGACGATGAGCAGTTCTTC

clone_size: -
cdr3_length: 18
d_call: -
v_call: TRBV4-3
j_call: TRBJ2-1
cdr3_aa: CASSQDEAGNNPYNEQFF
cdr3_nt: TGCGCCAGCAGCCAAGATGAGGCAGGGAATAACCCTTACAATGAGCAGTTCTTC

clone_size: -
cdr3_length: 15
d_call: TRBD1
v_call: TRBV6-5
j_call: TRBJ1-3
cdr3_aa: CDSGEGALSGNTIYF
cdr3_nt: TGTGACAGCGGGGAGGGGGCACTCTCTGGAAACACCATATATTTT

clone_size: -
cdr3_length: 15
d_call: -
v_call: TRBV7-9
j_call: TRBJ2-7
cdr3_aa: CASSLEGSFTYEQYF
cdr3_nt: TGTGCCAGCAGCTTAGAGGGGAGTTTTACCTACGAGCAGTACTTC

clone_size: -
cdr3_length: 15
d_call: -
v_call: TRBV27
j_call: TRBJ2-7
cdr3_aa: CASSLFGGGRDEQYF
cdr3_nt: TGTGCCAGCAGTTTATTCGGAGGGGGGCGGGACGAGCAGTACTTC

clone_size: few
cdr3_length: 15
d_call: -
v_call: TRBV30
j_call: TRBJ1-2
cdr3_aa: CAWNKIAPEGYGYTF
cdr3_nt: TGTGCCTGGAATAAGATCGCCCCAGAGGGCTATGGCTACACCTTC

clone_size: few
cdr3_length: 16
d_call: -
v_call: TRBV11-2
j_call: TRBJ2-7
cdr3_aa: CASSLARTVQSYEQYF
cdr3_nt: TGTGCCAGCAGCTTAGCACGGACAGTCCAGTCCTACGAGCAGTACTTC